Below are 26 T cell receptor beta chains sequenced from a single sample in a study of T cell changes during pregnancy in multiple sclerosis. Only in-frame clones appear in the TCRdb table, and some are missing; sequencing was by immunoSEQ multiplex PCR. The sample holds tens of thousands of clones, less than 95% seen once. Sequencing used peripheral blood, obtained in the second trimester of pregnancy. The receptors here all came from a female donor in good health, enrolled as a control in a pregnancy study.

This sequence joins TRBV2 and TRBJ2-3, with 10 positions matching TRBD2. J gave up 4 bases and V 7 bases, and 8 bases lay outside the gene matches. The CDR3 length is 15 residues. Looked up from germline, CDR1 is SNHLY and CDR2 is FYNNEI. The CDR3 loop is CASIEAGGFADTQYF. The CDR3 DNA reads TGTGCCAGCATAGAAGCGGGAGGGTTTGCAGATACGCAGTATTTT.

This sequence joins TRBV2 and TRBJ1-5, with 9 positions matching TRBD1. The CDR3 is made up of 18 amino acids. After removal of 1 base from V and 2 bases from J, the junction contained 9 bases not matched to a gene. CDR1 is SNHLY, CDR2 FYNNEI, per germline. In DNA form, the CDR3 reads TGTGCCAGCAGTGAAGGGGGACAGGGAGGAGGGGGCAATCAGCCCCAGCATTTT. Protein sequence: CASSEGGQGGGGNQPQHF.

The chain couples TRBV5-1 to TRBJ2-7, with 8 bases fitting TRBD1. The CDR3 sequence is 15 residues long. Germline CDR1 reads SGHRS; CDR2 reads YFSETQ. V shed 4 bases and J 3 bases; nucleotides not matched to a gene: 9. The CDR3 DNA is TGCGCCAGCAGCATCTCAGGGGGCGCCCTCTACGAGCAGTACTTC. It is translated as CASSISGGALYEQYF.

V and J are TRBV4-1 and TRBJ1-2; D gene unclear. CDR1 and CDR2 from the germline V gene are MGHRA and YSYEKL. Trimming cost V 1 base and J 4 bases, with 28 bases left between them. This CDR3 spans 20 amino acids. DNA of the CDR3: TGCGCCAGCAGCCAAGGGGGTCTTCAGGAGGCTATTTTTGGTCGCTATGGCTACACCTTC. It codes for CASSQGGLQEAIFGRYGYTF.

The gene calls are TRBV15 and TRBJ2-1, with D hard to call. CDR1 is LNHNV and CDR2 is YYDKDF in the germline V gene (reference sequence). V was pared by 3 bases and J by 10 bases, with 13 bases between. The CDR3 has 13 amino acids. CDR3 loop: CATSSRSGEEQFF. Here the CDR3 DNA reads TGTGCCACCAGCAGCCGGTCGGGTGAGGAGCAGTTCTTC.

V is TRBV6-1 and J is TRBJ1-4, with TRBD1 matching over 7 bases. The CDR3 sequence is 16 residues long. Trimming removed 3 bases from V and 7 bases from J; junction bases left unmatched: 11. CDR1 and CDR2 (germline): MNHNS, SASEGT. CDR3 loop: CASSDRPAGGREKLFF. The CDR3, as DNA: TGTGCCAGCAGTGACCGCCCGGCAGGGGGTCGTGAAAAACTGTTTTTT.

V is TRBV27 and J is TRBJ2-7, with D possibly matching TRBD1 (7 bases). V lost 6 bases and J lost 5, with 20 bases in between. This CDR3 region has 15 residues. Germline assignment: CDR1 MNHEY and CDR2 SMNVEV (reference sequence). CDR3: CASRIAAGGFNEQYF. The DNA for the CDR3 is TGTGCCAGCAGAATCGCGGCAGGGGGGTTTAACGAGCAGTACTTC.

CDR3 sequence reads: CASSLGGRAEQYF. In DNA, the CDR3 is TGTGCCAGCAGTTTGGGGGGTAGGGCCGAGCAGTACTTC. The chain carries TRBV28 and TRBJ2-7; tentatively, D is TRBD2 (6 bases). The CDR3 runs 13 residues. Germline lookup yields CDR1 MDHEN and CDR2 SYDVKM. Trimming took off 3 bases at V and 6 bases at J, with 12 bases between the two ends.

The rearrangement joins TRBV6-4 to TRBJ2-1; D remains ambiguous. The CDR3 covers 14 residues. Deletions cut 6 bases from V and 4 bases from J, with 13 bases between. Looked up from germline, CDR1 is MRHNA and CDR2 is SNTAGT. Here the CDR3 DNA reads TGTGCCAGCAGCCAAGAGGCGGAATACAATGAGCAGTTCTTC. Translation: CASSQEAEYNEQFF.

J is TRBJ2-7 and V is TRBV7-9; the match to TRBD1 covers 12 bases. Per the germline V gene, CDR1 is SEHNR and CDR2 is FQNEAQ (reference sequence). The CDR3 is 15 residues long. V dropped 5 bases and J dropped 6; count of bases not matched to a gene: 8. CDR3 amino acids: CASSRPGQGAVEQYF. CDR3 coding DNA: TGTGCCAGCAGCCGCCCGGGACAGGGGGCTGTCGAGCAGTACTTC.

This clone was counted a single time. The chain is built from TRBV28 and TRBJ2-7; 7 bases are a match to TRBD1. This CDR3 has 15 amino acids. V lost 3 bases, J lost 0 bases, and 5 bases stayed unmatched. CDR1 and CDR2 from the germline V gene are MDHEN and SYDVKM. CDR3 DNA sequence: TGTGCCAGCAGTTTTGGACAGGACTTCTCCTACGAGCAGTACTTC. Translated: CASSFGQDFSYEQYF.

The V call is TRBV7-8, the J call TRBJ2-1; 7 positions agree with TRBD2. Per the germline V gene, CDR1 is SGHVS and CDR2 is FQNEAQ. V lost 5 bases to trimming and J lost 2 bases; unmatched junction nucleotides: 12. CDR3 size: 17 residues. The CDR3 sequence is CASSPPSLAVTYNEQFF. The CDR3 DNA is TGTGCCAGCAGCCCTCCCTCTCTAGCGGTTACCTACAATGAGCAGTTCTTC. Based on the CDR3 plus reference TRBV7-8 and TRBJ2-1, the full variable domain is GAGVSQSPRYKVAKRGQDVALRCDPISGHVSLFWYQQALGQGPEFLTYFQNEAQLDKSGLPSDRFFAERPEGSVSTLKIQRTQQEDSAVYLCASSPPSLAVTYNEQFFGPGTRLTVL.

The chain is built from TRBV7-8 and TRBJ2-2; 10 bases align to TRBD1. Germline-derived CDR1 and CDR2 are SGHVS and FQNEAQ. V shed 5 bases and J 10 bases; nucleotides not matched to a gene: 7. The CDR3 runs 14 residues. The CDR3 coding sequence is TGTGCCAGCAGCGTAGGACAGGGGGAAGAGGAGCTGTTTTTT. Its translation is CASSVGQGEEELFF.

This chain joins TRBV2 and TRBJ2-7; D ambiguous. CDR1 and CDR2 (germline): SNHLY, FYNNEI. V gave up 5 bases and J gave up 1 base, with 3 bases separating them. The CDR3 sequence is 11 residues long. This CDR3 reads CASSLSYEQYF. In DNA form, the CDR3 reads TGTGCCAGCAGTCTTTCCTACGAGCAGTACTTC.

This chain joins TRBV6-1 and TRBJ1-1; weak D call: TRBD1 (5 bases). The CDR3 has 14 residues. CDR1 MNHNS and CDR2 SASEGT come from the germline V gene. Trimming left V 4 bases short and J 3 bases short, with 12 bases between. The CDR3 DNA reads TGTGCCAGCAGTGCTCTCAGGGCCGACACTGAAGCTTTCTTT. This sequence encodes CASSALRADTEAFF.

This clone was seen once. V is TRBV23-1 and J is TRBJ2-7; 7 bases are shared with TRBD2. TRBV23-1 is treated as an ORF (open reading frame) with a function not yet certain. V shed 6 bases and J 3 bases; nucleotides not matched to a gene: 14. The CDR3 length is 16 residues. The CDR3 protein is CASRPPRGGGSYEQYF. The CDR3 DNA sequence: TGCGCCAGCAGACCCCCGCGGGGCGGGGGAAGCTACGAGCAGTACTTC.

The chain combines TRBV9 with TRBJ1-1; D ambiguous. The CDR3 is made up of 16 amino acids. With 4 bases removed from V and 1 base from J, the gap between germline ends came to 17 bases. The germline CDR1 and CDR2 sequences are SGDLS and YYNGEE. Here the CDR3 reads CASSPSGSQANTEAFF. CDR3 in DNA: TGTGCCAGCAGCCCATCCGGTAGCCAAGCGAACACTGAAGCTTTCTTT.

This rearrangement joins TRBV6-6 to TRBJ2-7; 9 nucleotides agree with TRBD1. Germline V CDR1 and CDR2: MNHNY, SVGAGI (reference sequence). The junction had 8 bases not matched to a gene; V was cut back by 4 bases and J by 4 bases. CDR3 length: 15 residues. This chain's CDR3 is CASSSSPGQGYEQYF. CDR3 nucleotides: TGTGCCAGCAGTTCGTCACCGGGACAGGGATACGAGCAGTACTTC.

This sequence joins TRBV6-1 and TRBJ2-6; D might be TRBD1 (5 bases). Germline CDR1 reads MNHNS; CDR2 reads SASEGT. Deletions cut 10 bases from V and 1 base from J, with 11 bases between. CDR3 size: 14 residues. CDR3 nucleotides: TGTGCCATTTTGGGGCGGTCTGGGGCCAACGTCCTGACTTTC. It specifies CAILGRSGANVLTF.

The genes are TRBV5-1 and TRBJ1-2; 9 bases line up with TRBD1. Germline V gene data show CDR1 as SGHRS and CDR2 as YFSETQ. After removal of 0 bases from V and 8 bases from J, the junction contained 8 bases not matched to a gene. The CDR3 sequence is 15 residues long. The CDR3 reads CASSLAQTGGKGYTF. DNA of the CDR3: TGCGCCAGCAGCTTGGCTCAGACAGGGGGAAAGGGCTACACCTTC.

This chain uses TRBV18 with TRBJ2-5, with 10 nucleotides matching TRBD1. CDR3 length: 16 amino acids. V was pared by 4 bases and J by 4 bases, with 9 bases of the junction left unmatched. Germline V CDR1 and CDR2: KGHSH, LQKENI. CDR3 bases: TGTGCCAGCTCACTATCTCGGACAGGGGGAAGAGAGACCCAGTACTTC. As protein: CASSLSRTGGRETQYF.

The chain has TRBV5-1 and TRBJ1-2; 8 positions match TRBD1. The trim removed 0 bases at V and 4 bases at J, leaving 5 bases unmatched. CDR1 and CDR2 from the germline V gene are SGHRS and YFSETQ. CDR3 length equals 15 residues. The CDR3 bases are TGCGCCAGCAGCTTGGACAGGGGGGTTATCTATGGCTACACCTTC. It specifies CASSLDRGVIYGYTF. The full variable domain, with the rest looked up from reference TRBV5-1 and TRBJ1-2, is KAGVTQTPRYLIKTRGQQVTLSCSPISGHRSVSWYQQTPGQGLQFLFEYFSETQRNKGNFPGRFSGRQFSNSRSEMNVSTLELGDSALYLCASSLDRGVIYGYTFGSGTRLTVV.

The rearrangement joins TRBV28 to TRBJ1-2; no firm D call. The germline CDR1 and CDR2 sequences are MDHEN and SYDVKM. With 6 bases removed from V and 8 bases from J, the gap between germline ends came to 13 bases. This CDR3 is 12 amino acids long. In DNA form, the CDR3 reads TGTGCCAGCAGCCCATCCTTGAGCGGCTACACCTTC. As protein: CASSPSLSGYTF.

The rearrangement links TRBV19 to TRBJ1-1; weak D call: TRBD1 (6 bases). Germline CDR1 LNHDA, CDR2 SQIVND (reference sequence). The length of the CDR3 is 13 residues. V lost 7 bases and J 1 base, leaving 10 bases between the germline ends. CDR3 amino acids: CASTGDPNTEAFF. CDR3 bases: TGTGCCAGTACAGGGGATCCGAACACTGAAGCTTTCTTT.

The J gene is TRBJ1-1, the V gene TRBV29-1, with D possibly TRBD1 on 5 matching bases. The CDR3 loop spans 11 amino acids. The germline V gene encodes CDR1 SQVTM and CDR2 ANQGSEA. V lost 3 bases to trimming and J lost 6 bases, with 8 bases between them. The chain's CDR3 is CSVEPGAEAFF. The CDR3 DNA sequence: TGCAGCGTTGAGCCGGGGGCTGAAGCTTTCTTT.

J is TRBJ1-2 and V is TRBV2, with a possible D match to TRBD1 (6 bases). The ends were cut back, 4 bases at V and 14 bases at J, with 20 bases in the middle. The germline CDR1 and CDR2 sequences are SNHLY and FYNNEI. The CDR3 is made up of 13 amino acids. The CDR3 reads CASSGDIIRVGTF. In nucleotides, the CDR3 is TGTGCCAGCAGTGGGGACATCATCAGAGTTGGGACCTTC.